Presented here are 12 T cell receptor beta chains from one specimen sequenced in a study of blood T cells in healthy people across ages. Alongside a J-beta primer mix, a sample-barcoded 5' primer served in a second PCR lasting roughly 7 to 11 cycles. TCRdb re-derived calls from the 5' RACE reads in MiXCR, one entry per CDR3 protein. The table includes about 1,500,000 distinct CDR3 sequences, 28% detected once. Sequencing input: blood. These receptors were obtained from a woman under 40 in good health.

V gene TRBV5-1 combines with J gene TRBJ2-5; tentatively, D is TRBD1 (5 bases). The V end lost 5 bases, the J end lost 1 base, and 15 bases lay between the germline ends. This CDR3 has 15 amino acids. Germline CDR1 and CDR2: SGHRS and YFSETQ. CDR3 DNA sequence: TGCGCCAGCAGACTCGACAGCACCTCCCAAGAGACCCAGTACTTC. Residues: CASRLDSTSQETQYF.

This clonotype was counted only a few times. This chain connects TRBV24-1 to TRBJ2-1; TRBD2 might be the D (5 bases). The CDR3 is 15 amino acids. The germline V gene has CDR1 KGHDR and CDR2 SFDVKD. V gave up 3 bases and J gave up 2 bases, with 10 bases separating them. This chain's CDR3 is CATSDQAGTYNEQFF. Here the CDR3 DNA reads TGTGCCACCAGTGATCAGGCGGGTACCTACAATGAGCAGTTCTTC.

There are a few counts of this clonotype. The V and J genes are TRBV6-5 and TRBJ2-7; 12 bases fit TRBD2. Trimming cost V 6 bases and J 7 bases; bases outside gene matches: 13. The germline V gene has CDR1 MNHEY and CDR2 SVGAGI. This CDR3 has 16 residues. The CDR3 is CASSFLSASGRGEQYF. The CDR3 coding sequence is TGTGCCAGCAGCTTTCTTAGTGCTAGCGGGAGGGGGGAGCAGTACTTC.

The V call is TRBV4-1, the J call TRBJ2-6; the D is unclear. The CDR3 contains 20 residues. V was pared by 1 base and J by 0 bases, with 19 bases between. CDR1 MGHRA and CDR2 YSYEKL come from the germline V gene. The CDR3, as DNA: TGCGCCAGCAGCCAAGTCGTAGACCTTAGGAAGAGCTCTGGGGCCAACGTCCTGACTTTC. It yields the protein CASSQVVDLRKSSGANVLTF.

This clonotype was seen many times. V usage is TRBV7-2 and J usage is TRBJ2-5; D is possibly TRBD1 (6 bases). V lost 5 bases and J 1 base, leaving 11 bases between the germline ends. There are 14 residues in the CDR3. From germline, CDR1 is SGHTA and CDR2 FQGNSA. The CDR3 region is CASSLKGVQETQYF. CDR3 in DNA: TGTGCCAGCAGCCTAAAGGGGGTCCAAGAGACCCAGTACTTC.

This clonotype was seen at least ten times. The chain carries TRBV20-1 and TRBJ2-7, with D tentatively TRBD2 (6 bases). The V gene lost 1 base and the J gene lost 6 bases, with 19 bases spanning the gap. The CDR3 has 15 amino acids. CDR1 and CDR2 (germline): DFQATT, SNEGSKA (reference sequence). The CDR3 DNA sequence: TGCAGTGCTAGAGGGGGGGTCAGGGCCCCTGGCGAGCAGTACTTC. Amino acids: CSARGGVRAPGEQYF.

The J gene is TRBJ2-7, the V gene TRBV10-3; perhaps TRBD2 as D (6 bases). The CDR3 length is 14 residues. The V gene lost 5 bases and the J gene lost 3 bases, with 14 bases spanning the gap. Germline values: CDR1 ENHRY, CDR2 SYGVKD. Written as DNA, the CDR3 is TGTGCCATCAGTCCCCCGGGACTGGACTACGAGCAGTACTTC. This translates into CAISPPGLDYEQYF.

This clonotype has more than one count but fewer than ten. The rearrangement uses TRBV12-3 or TRBV12-4 and TRBJ1-2, with D hard to call. The CDR3 has 14 amino acids. The V end was cut by 6 bases, the J end by 4 bases, with 15 bases between. CDR3 DNA: TGTGCCAGCAGGGTATCATACAGTTCCTATGGCTACACCTTC. Its translation: CASRVSYSSYGYTF.

There are many counts of this clonotype. The genes are TRBV5-1 and TRBJ2-1, with 11 bases lining up with TRBD2. The CDR3 runs to 16 residues. The J segment lost 7 bases and the V segment lost 0 bases, leaving 6 bases of the junction unmatched. Per germline, CDR1 SGHRS and CDR2 YFSETQ. The chain's CDR3 is CASSLAPSSGGNEQFF. DNA for the CDR3: TGCGCCAGCAGCTTGGCACCGTCTAGCGGGGGGAATGAGCAGTTCTTC.

This clonotype was detected many times. This chain uses TRBV27 with TRBJ2-5; maybe TRBD2 (5 bases). This CDR3 is 14 amino acids long. Trimming removed 2 bases at V and 4 bases at J, with 11 bases between. Germline CDR1 is MNHEY and CDR2 is SMNVEV (reference sequence). The CDR3 here is CASSLVAAGETQYF. The CDR3 DNA sequence: TGTGCCAGCAGTTTAGTTGCGGCGGGAGAGACCCAGTACTTC.

This clonotype was counted ten times or more. The chain has TRBV28 and TRBJ2-6; 8 bases agree with TRBD2. The length of the CDR3 is 17 residues. CDR1 and CDR2 (germline): MDHEN, SYDVKM. Trimming removed 4 bases from V and 4 bases from J; junction bases left unmatched: 9. For the CDR3, the DNA is TGTGCCAGCAGTTCCAGCGGGGGCCCCCCCGGGGCCAACGTCCTGACTTTC. Translation: CASSSSGGPPGANVLTF.

This clonotype has only a few counts. The chain carries TRBV9 and TRBJ1-5; a possible D gene is TRBD1 (6 bases). The V gene's germline CDR1 is SGDLS and CDR2 YYNGEE. This CDR3 is 15 amino acids long. The germline V and J ends were trimmed by 0 bases and 6 bases, with 13 bases remaining between them. The CDR3 DNA is TGTGCCAGCAGCGTAGACGGGGGCTTAAGTCAGCCCCAGCATTTT. Translation: CASSVDGGLSQPQHF.